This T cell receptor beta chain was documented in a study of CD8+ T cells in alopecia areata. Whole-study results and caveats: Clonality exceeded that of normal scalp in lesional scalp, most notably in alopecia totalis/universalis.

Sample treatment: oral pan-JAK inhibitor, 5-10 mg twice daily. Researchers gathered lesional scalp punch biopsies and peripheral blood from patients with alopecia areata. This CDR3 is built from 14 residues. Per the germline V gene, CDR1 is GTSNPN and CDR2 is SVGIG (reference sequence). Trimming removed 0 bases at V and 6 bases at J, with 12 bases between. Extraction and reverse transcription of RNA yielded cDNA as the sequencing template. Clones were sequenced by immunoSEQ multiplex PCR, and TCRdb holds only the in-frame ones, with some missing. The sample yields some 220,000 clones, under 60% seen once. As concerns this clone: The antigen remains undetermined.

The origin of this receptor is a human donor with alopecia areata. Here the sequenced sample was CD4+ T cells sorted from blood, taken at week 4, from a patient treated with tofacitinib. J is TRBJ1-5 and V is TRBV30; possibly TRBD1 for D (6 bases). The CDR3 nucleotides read TGTGCCTGGAGTGTACAGGGAGCGGCTCAGCCCCAGCATTTT. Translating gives CAWSVQGAAQPQHF.